This entry lists 27 T cell receptor beta chains sequenced from one sample in a study of Tregs in tolerant kidney transplant recipients. Here immunoSEQ multiplex PCR was the method, and the copy in TCRdb shows in-frame clones only, minus some. The sample carries some 57,000 clones, about 91% recorded once. Related graft donors supplied nonmyeloablative bone marrow transplants, and mixed chimerism was transient. Specimen: CD8+ T cells from blood (PBMCs), collected 24 months after the transplant. The source of these receptors is a human patient who received a combined kidney and bone marrow transplant. Some T cells may have originated in the graft donor.

This rearrangement joins TRBV19 to TRBJ1-2, with 8 bases fitting TRBD1. CDR1 is LNHDA, CDR2 SQIVND, per germline (reference sequence). There are 15 residues in the CDR3. J gave up 6 bases and V 7 bases, and 13 bases lay outside the gene matches. In DNA form, the CDR3 reads TGTGCCAGTACCGACAGGGGTGGCAGGGGGAATGGCTACACCTTC. It codes for CASTDRGGRGNGYTF.

The rearrangement uses TRBV7-9 and TRBJ2-7; 7 nucleotides agree with TRBD2. CDR3 length equals 13 residues. The germline CDR1 and CDR2 sequences are SEHNR and FQNEAQ (reference sequence). V gave up 3 bases and J gave up 5 bases; unmatched junction bases: 4. The CDR3 bases are TGTGCCAGCAGCTTTTGGGGAGGGGACGAGCAGTACTTC. Translating it yields CASSFWGGDEQYF. Drawing the rest from reference TRBV7-9 and TRBJ2-7, the complete variable domain is DTGVSQNPRHKITKRGQNVTFRCDPISEHNRLYWYRQTLGQGPEFLTYFQNEAQLEKSRLLSDRFSAERPKGSFSTLEIQRTEQGDSAMYLCASSFWGGDEQYFGPGTRLTVT.

This sequence joins TRBV13 and TRBJ2-5; D might be TRBD2 (5 bases). Germline V gene sequence: CDR1 PRHDT, CDR2 FYEKMQ (reference sequence). The germline V and J ends were trimmed by 8 bases and 7 bases, with 20 bases remaining between them. This CDR3 is 14 amino acids long. DNA of the CDR3: TGTGCCAGCGGCTCCGGCGGGTTCGCTGGGACCCAGTACTTC. Its protein is CASGSGGFAGTQYF.

This chain links TRBV10-2 with TRBJ2-7; a weak D match, TRBD2 (5 bases). The germline V gene has CDR1 WSHSY and CDR2 SAAADI. The CDR3 runs 16 residues. Trimming removed 6 bases at V and 2 bases at J, with 20 bases between. The chain's CDR3 is CASRIIGLDNAYEQYF. DNA of the CDR3: TGCGCCAGCAGGATTATTGGACTCGACAACGCCTACGAGCAGTACTTC.

The gene calls are TRBV27 and TRBJ2-7; 9 bases line up with TRBD1. The CDR3 loop spans 14 amino acids. Germline V gene lookup returns CDR1 MNHEY and CDR2 SMNVEV (reference sequence). J was trimmed by 2 bases and V by 6 bases; bases with no gene match: 5. The CDR3 here is CASSTGTGPYEQYF. The CDR3 DNA reads TGTGCCAGCAGCACCGGGACAGGGCCCTACGAGCAGTACTTC.

The CDR3 region is CASSYPQDGFSPEAFF. The CDR3 region has the DNA TGTGCCAGCAGCTACCCACAGGACGGGTTTTCTCCTGAAGCTTTCTTT. The chain is built from TRBV7-8 and TRBJ1-1; tentative D call: TRBD1 (5 bases). The CDR3 is made up of 16 amino acids. Per germline, CDR1 SGHVS and CDR2 FQNEAQ. V lost 4 bases to trimming and J lost 6 bases, with 21 bases between them.

This clone was seen only a few times. This chain joins TRBV4-3 and TRBJ1-3, with D maybe TRBD1 (5 bases). The CDR3 contains 15 residues. Germline V gene data show CDR1 as LGHNA and CDR2 as YSLEER. Trimming took 0 bases from V and 3 from J, leaving 9 bases between them. CDR3 sequence (DNA): TGCGCCAGCAGCCAAGATCGGGGGGATGGAAACACCATATATTTT. Translated, it gives CASSQDRGDGNTIYF.

This chain's CDR3 is CASSQDVWGGGRSEQFF. Here the CDR3 DNA reads TGCGCCAGCAGCCAGGACGTTTGGGGGGGAGGCCGCTCCGAGCAGTTCTTC. This sequence joins TRBV4-3 and TRBJ2-1; 7 nucleotides line up with TRBD2. Losses at the gene ends were 3 bases for V and 10 bases for J; bases not matched to a gene: 18. This CDR3 comprises 17 residues. Germline values: CDR1 LGHNA, CDR2 YSLEER.

V and J are TRBV6-5 and TRBJ1-1, with TRBD1 identical over 10 bases. The CDR3 has 16 amino acids. CDR1 and CDR2 (germline): MNHEY, SVGAGI. J lost 1 base, V lost 2 bases, and 4 bases had no gene match. CDR3 DNA sequence: TGTGCCAGCAGTTACACCCGGGACAGGGGGAACACTGAAGCTTTCTTT. Amino acids: CASSYTRDRGNTEAFF.

The CDR3 region is CASSFVLNEQFF. CDR3 bases: TGTGCCAGCAGTTTCGTTCTCAATGAGCAGTTCTTC. V gene TRBV28 combines with J gene TRBJ2-1; D not certain. Trimming shortened V by 3 bases and J by 6 bases, and 6 bases separated the two germline ends. Germline values: CDR1 MDHEN, CDR2 SYDVKM. This CDR3 has 12 amino acids.

This clone occurred many times. The chain couples TRBV7-2 to TRBJ1-1, with D unclear. This CDR3 contains 15 residues. Germline V lookup: CDR1 SGHTA, CDR2 FQGNSA. V gave up 4 bases and J gave up 4 bases, with 16 bases separating them. CDR3 sequence reads: CASSYQLGEITEAFF. The CDR3 region has the DNA TGTGCCAGCAGCTACCAGCTAGGTGAGATCACTGAAGCTTTCTTT. Based on the CDR3 plus reference TRBV7-2 and TRBJ1-1, the full variable domain is GAGVSQSPSNKVTEKGKDVELRCDPISGHTALYWYRQSLGQGLEFLIYFQGNSAPDKSGLPSDRFSAERTGGSVSTLTIQRTQQEDSAVYLCASSYQLGEITEAFFGQGTRLTVV.

The chain carries TRBV9 and TRBJ2-1; 9 nucleotides line up with TRBD2. The CDR3 sequence is 16 residues long. V shed 0 bases, J shed 8 bases, and the junction held 9 bases outside the gene matches. Germline values: CDR1 SGDLS, CDR2 YYNGEE. The CDR3 spells CASSVEGSGSVYEQFF. Here the CDR3 DNA reads TGTGCCAGCAGCGTAGAGGGTAGCGGGAGTGTCTATGAGCAGTTCTTC.

In its sample, this clone was seen once. The rearrangement uses TRBV5-1 and TRBJ2-7, with D possibly TRBD1 on 6 matching bases. The V end lost 1 base, the J end lost 3 bases, and 11 bases lay between the germline ends. This CDR3 is built from 14 residues. Germline CDR1 SGHRS, CDR2 YFSETQ. The CDR3 loop is CASSLTGLNYEQYF. Written as DNA, the CDR3 is TGCGCCAGCAGCTTGACAGGGCTGAACTACGAGCAGTACTTC.

The chain has TRBV19 and TRBJ2-1, with D perhaps TRBD1 (6 bases). Germline CDR1 and CDR2: LNHDA and SQIVND (reference sequence). The V gene lost 5 bases and the J gene lost 3 bases, with 11 bases spanning the gap. The CDR3 extends over 14 amino acids. CDR3 coding DNA: TGTGCCAGTAGTCCTGGGACATACTACAATGAGCAGTTCTTC. This translates into CASSPGTYYNEQFF.

V is TRBV19 and J is TRBJ2-7; a weak D match, TRBD1 (5 bases). The germline V gene has CDR1 LNHDA and CDR2 SQIVND (reference sequence). Trimming took off 5 bases at V and 2 bases at J, with 10 bases between the two ends. This CDR3 spans 13 amino acids. The CDR3 sequence: CASSFGQAYEQYF. The DNA for the CDR3 is TGTGCCAGTAGTTTCGGACAAGCCTACGAGCAGTACTTC.

The chain carries TRBV27 and TRBJ1-1, with D unclear. V was pared by 2 bases and J by 4 bases, with 8 bases between. The CDR3 is 13 residues long. The germline gives CDR1 MNHEY, CDR2 SMNVEV (reference sequence). The CDR3 reads CASSLAGFTEAFF. Written as DNA, the CDR3 is TGTGCCAGCAGTTTAGCGGGGTTCACTGAAGCTTTCTTT.

Notes on this clone: The same CDR3 arises from other DNA sequences in this sample as well. The chain uses TRBV7-9 and TRBJ1-6; maybe TRBD1 (5 bases). Germline CDR1 reads SEHNR; CDR2 reads FQNEAQ (reference sequence). The CDR3 sequence is 15 residues long. V lost 0 bases and J lost 13, with 16 bases in between. CDR3: CASSLAPEGYSPLHF. In DNA, the CDR3 is TGTGCCAGCAGCTTAGCACCGGAGGGGTACTCCCCCCTCCACTTT.

The table lists this clone with a few counts. This chain uses TRBV9 with TRBJ2-3, with 11 positions matching TRBD2. Germline loops: CDR1 SGDLS, CDR2 YYNGEE. With V trimmed by 9 bases and J by 1 base, 4 bases remained unmatched. The CDR3 contains 14 residues. The CDR3 sequence is CATNSGGGTDTQYF. The DNA of the CDR3 is TGTGCCACCAATAGCGGGGGGGGCACAGATACGCAGTATTTT. The variable domain in full, completed from reference TRBV9 and TRBJ2-3, reads DSGVTQTPKHLITATGQRVTLRCSPRSGDLSVYWYQQSLDQGLQFLIQYYNGEERAKGNILERFSAQQFPDLHSELNLSSLELGDSALYFCATNSGGGTDTQYFGPGTRLTVL.

This chain joins TRBV27 and TRBJ2-5; D is unresolved. The CDR3 totals 13 residues. Germline V gene lookup returns CDR1 MNHEY and CDR2 SMNVEV (reference sequence). V was trimmed by 1 base and J by 4 bases, leaving 7 bases between them. The CDR3 DNA sequence: TGTGCCAGCAGTTTATTCGTTCGAGAGACCCAGTACTTC. Amino acids: CASSLFVRETQYF.

V and J are TRBV10-3 and TRBJ1-1; TRBD1 might be the D (5 bases). Germline V CDR1 and CDR2: ENHRY, SYGVKD. The CDR3 is 14 residues long. V dropped 7 bases and J dropped 1 base, with 13 bases sitting between them. CDR3 sequence: CAITVDSGNTEAFF. The DNA for the CDR3 is TGTGCCATCACCGTAGACAGTGGGAACACTGAAGCTTTCTTT.

This rearrangement joins TRBV6-1 to TRBJ2-5; TRBD2 matches at 10 bases. V shed 6 bases and J 4 bases; nucleotides not matched to a gene: 5. Looked up from germline, CDR1 is MNHNS and CDR2 is SASEGT. The CDR3 loop spans 14 amino acids. The CDR3 protein is CASSDLAGVETQYF. The CDR3 DNA is TGTGCCAGCAGCGATCTAGCGGGGGTAGAGACCCAGTACTTC.

This chain connects TRBV7-9 to TRBJ2-4; tentative D call: TRBD1 (6 bases). Germline V gives CDR1 SEHNR, CDR2 FQNEAQ (reference sequence). Between the trimmed V and J ends, which lost 5 bases and 0 bases, there was a span of 11 bases. CDR3 length equals 15 residues. CDR3 nucleotide sequence: TGTGCCAGCAGCAAGGACAGTCTAGCCAAAAACATTCAGTACTTC. It yields the protein CASSKDSLAKNIQYF.

J is TRBJ1-6 and V is TRBV6-4; tentative D call: TRBD1 (5 bases). Trimming took 8 bases from V and 10 from J, leaving 24 bases between them. The CDR3 loop spans 16 amino acids. Germline assignment: CDR1 MRHNA and CDR2 SNTAGT. The CDR3 DNA follows: TGTGCCAGCCCTGACTGGCGGCGGGGCGATTTATCACCCCTCCACTTT. Amino acids: CASPDWRRGDLSPLHF.

J is TRBJ2-3 and V is TRBV30; 11 bases align to TRBD2. This CDR3 has 15 amino acids. The V segment lost 4 bases and the J segment 3 bases; nucleotides outside the gene matches: 6. The germline V gene encodes CDR1 GTSNPN and CDR2 SVGIG (reference sequence). The CDR3 sequence: CAWNIGTSGTDTQYF. In DNA form, the CDR3 reads TGTGCCTGGAACATCGGGACTAGCGGTACAGATACGCAGTATTTT.

The rearrangement joins TRBV7-9 to TRBJ2-1; possible D gene TRBD1, 5 bases. CDR3 length equals 16 residues. V lost 1 base and J 2 bases, leaving 12 bases between the germline ends. Germline CDR1 and CDR2: SEHNR and FQNEAQ (reference sequence). CDR3 sequence (DNA): TGTGCCAGCAGCTTAGATGGTCAGGGCCCCTACAATGAGCAGTTCTTC. It encodes CASSLDGQGPYNEQFF.

The rearrangement links TRBV19 to TRBJ1-5, with D possibly matching TRBD1 (6 bases). Trimming took 7 bases from V and 1 from J, leaving 17 bases between them. The CDR3 is 16 residues long. Germline lookup yields CDR1 LNHDA and CDR2 SQIVND (reference sequence). The CDR3 DNA follows: TGTGCCAGTACCTTGGCCTCCAGGGGAAGCAATCAGCCCCAGCATTTT. It yields the protein CASTLASRGSNQPQHF.

V usage is TRBV29-1 and J usage is TRBJ2-7; TRBD1 agrees at 7 bases. The germline V gene has CDR1 SQVTM and CDR2 ANQGSEA. The CDR3 is 15 amino acids. Losses at the gene ends were 2 bases for V and 2 bases for J; bases not matched to a gene: 9. CDR3 in amino acids: CSVELRTGDAYEQYF. CDR3 in DNA: TGCAGCGTTGAACTTCGCACAGGGGATGCCTACGAGCAGTACTTC.